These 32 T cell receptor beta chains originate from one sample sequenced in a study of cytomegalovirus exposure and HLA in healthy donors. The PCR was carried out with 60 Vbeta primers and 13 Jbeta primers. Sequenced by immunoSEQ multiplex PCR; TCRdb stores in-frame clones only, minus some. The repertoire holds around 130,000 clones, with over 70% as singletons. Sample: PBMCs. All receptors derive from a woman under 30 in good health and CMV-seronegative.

CDR3 coding DNA: TGCGCCAGCAGCTTGACAGGGGAGAGCAATCAGCCCCAGCATTTT. Translating it yields CASSLTGESNQPQHF. The chain carries TRBV5-1 and TRBJ1-5; 7 nucleotides align to TRBD1. V lost 1 base, J lost 1 base, and 2 bases stayed unmatched. CDR1 is SGHRS, CDR2 YFSETQ, per germline. The CDR3 consists of 15 residues.

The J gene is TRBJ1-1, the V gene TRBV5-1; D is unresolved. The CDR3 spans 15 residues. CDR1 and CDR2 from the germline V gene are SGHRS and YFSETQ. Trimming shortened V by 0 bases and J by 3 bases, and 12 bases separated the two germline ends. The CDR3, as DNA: TGCGCCAGCAGCTTGGTAAGGCCCGAGGACACTGAAGCTTTCTTT. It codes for CASSLVRPEDTEAFF. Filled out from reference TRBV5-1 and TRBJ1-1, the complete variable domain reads KAGVTQTPRYLIKTRGQQVTLSCSPISGHRSVSWYQQTPGQGLQFLFEYFSETQRNKGNFPGRFSGRQFSNSRSEMNVSTLELGDSALYLCASSLVRPEDTEAFFGQGTRLTVV.

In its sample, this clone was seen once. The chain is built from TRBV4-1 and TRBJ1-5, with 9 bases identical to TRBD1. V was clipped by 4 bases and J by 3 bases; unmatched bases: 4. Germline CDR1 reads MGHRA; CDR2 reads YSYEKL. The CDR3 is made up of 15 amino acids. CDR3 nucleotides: TGCGCCAGCAGCCTGGACAGGGGCAACAATCAGCCCCAGCATTTT. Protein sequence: CASSLDRGNNQPQHF.

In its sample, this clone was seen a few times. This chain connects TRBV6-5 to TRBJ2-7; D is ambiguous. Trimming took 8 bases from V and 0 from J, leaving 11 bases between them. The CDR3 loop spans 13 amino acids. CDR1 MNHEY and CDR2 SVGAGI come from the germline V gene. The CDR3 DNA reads TGTGCCAGCTCCAGAGGAAACTCCTACGAGCAGTACTTC. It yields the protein CASSRGNSYEQYF.

The CDR3 region is CASSPPGGDSYGYTF. The CDR3 region has the DNA TGCGCCAGCAGCCCACCGGGGGGCGATAGCTATGGCTACACCTTC. This chain joins TRBV5-1 and TRBJ1-2, with a weak D call TRBD1 (6 bases). Germline-derived CDR1 and CDR2 are SGHRS and YFSETQ. The CDR3 sequence is 15 residues long. V lost 4 bases and J 4 bases, leaving 17 bases between the germline ends.

The CDR3 sequence: CASSHQPGGLYGYTF. CDR3 in DNA: TGCGCCAGCAGCCACCAACCGGGGGGGCTCTATGGCTACACCTTC. The rearrangement uses TRBV4-1 and TRBJ1-2, with D possibly TRBD1 on 6 matching bases. From germline, CDR1 is MGHRA and CDR2 YSYEKL. Trimming cost V 3 bases and J 4 bases, with 15 bases left between them. This CDR3 spans 15 amino acids.

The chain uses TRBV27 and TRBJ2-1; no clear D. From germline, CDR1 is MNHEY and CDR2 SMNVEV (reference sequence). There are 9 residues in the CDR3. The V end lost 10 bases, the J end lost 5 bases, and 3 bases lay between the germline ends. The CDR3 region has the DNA TGTGCCACAAACAATGAGCAGTTCTTC. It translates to CATNNEQFF.

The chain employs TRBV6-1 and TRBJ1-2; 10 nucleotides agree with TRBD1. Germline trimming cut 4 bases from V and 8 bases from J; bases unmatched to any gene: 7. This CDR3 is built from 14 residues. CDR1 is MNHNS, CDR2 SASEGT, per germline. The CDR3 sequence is CASSATGGSRGYTF. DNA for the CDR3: TGTGCCAGCAGTGCGACAGGGGGCTCTCGAGGCTACACCTTC.

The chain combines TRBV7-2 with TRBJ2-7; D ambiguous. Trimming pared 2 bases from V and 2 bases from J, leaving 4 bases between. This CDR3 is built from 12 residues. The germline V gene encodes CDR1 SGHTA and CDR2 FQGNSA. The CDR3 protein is CASSLLTYEQYF. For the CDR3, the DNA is TGTGCCAGCAGCTTATTAACCTACGAGCAGTACTTC.

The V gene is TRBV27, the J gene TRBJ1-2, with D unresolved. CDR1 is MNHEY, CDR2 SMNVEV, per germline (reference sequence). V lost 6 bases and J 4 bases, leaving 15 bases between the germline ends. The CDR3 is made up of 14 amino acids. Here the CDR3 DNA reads TGTGCCAGCAGCGACGGAGGCCCGGGCTATGGCTACACCTTC. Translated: CASSDGGPGYGYTF.

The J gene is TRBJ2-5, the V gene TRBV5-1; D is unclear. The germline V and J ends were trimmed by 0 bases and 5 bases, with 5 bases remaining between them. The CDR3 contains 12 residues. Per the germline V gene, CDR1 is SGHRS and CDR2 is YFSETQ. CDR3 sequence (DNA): TGCGCCAGCAGCTTGGCCGGGGAGACCCAGTACTTC. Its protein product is CASSLAGETQYF.

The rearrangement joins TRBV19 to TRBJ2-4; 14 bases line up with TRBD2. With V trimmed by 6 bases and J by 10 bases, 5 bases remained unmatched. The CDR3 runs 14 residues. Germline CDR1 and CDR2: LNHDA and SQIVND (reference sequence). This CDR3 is CASSGLAGGGIQYF. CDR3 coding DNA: TGTGCCAGTAGCGGACTAGCGGGAGGAGGTATTCAGTACTTC.

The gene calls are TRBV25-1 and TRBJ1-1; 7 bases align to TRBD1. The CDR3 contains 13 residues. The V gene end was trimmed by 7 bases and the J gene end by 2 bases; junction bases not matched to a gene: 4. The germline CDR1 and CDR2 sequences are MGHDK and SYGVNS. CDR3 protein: CASTYRGNTEAFF. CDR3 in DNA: TGTGCCAGCACTTACAGGGGTAACACTGAAGCTTTCTTT. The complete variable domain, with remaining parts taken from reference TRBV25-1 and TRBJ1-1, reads EADIYQTPRYLVIGTGKKITLECSQTMGHDKMYWYQQDPGMELHLIHYSYGVNSTEKGDLSSESTVSRIRTEHFPLTLESARPSHTSQYLCASTYRGNTEAFFGQGTRLTVV.

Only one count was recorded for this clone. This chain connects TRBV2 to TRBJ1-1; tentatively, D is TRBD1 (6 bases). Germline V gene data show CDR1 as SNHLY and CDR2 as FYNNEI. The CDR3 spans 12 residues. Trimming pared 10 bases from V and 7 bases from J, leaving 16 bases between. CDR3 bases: TGTGCCACTCGTGGGGGCGTAAATGAAGCTTTCTTT. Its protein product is CATRGGVNEAFF.

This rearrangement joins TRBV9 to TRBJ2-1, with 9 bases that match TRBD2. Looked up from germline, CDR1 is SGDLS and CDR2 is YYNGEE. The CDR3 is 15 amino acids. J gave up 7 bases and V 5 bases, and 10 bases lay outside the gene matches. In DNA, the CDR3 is TGTGCCAGCAGTAGCGGGAGTCGCCAGCATAATGAGCAGTTCTTC. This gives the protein CASSSGSRQHNEQFF.

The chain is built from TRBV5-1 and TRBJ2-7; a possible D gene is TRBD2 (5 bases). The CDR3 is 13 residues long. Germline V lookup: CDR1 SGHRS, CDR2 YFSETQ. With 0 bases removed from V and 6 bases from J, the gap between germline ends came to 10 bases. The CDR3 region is CASSLAPGSEQYF. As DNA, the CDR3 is TGCGCCAGCAGCTTGGCCCCGGGATCCGAGCAGTACTTC.

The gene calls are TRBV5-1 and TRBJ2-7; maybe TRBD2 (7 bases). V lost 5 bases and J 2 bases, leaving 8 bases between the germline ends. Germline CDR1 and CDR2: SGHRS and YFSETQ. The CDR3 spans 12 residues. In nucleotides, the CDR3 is TGCGCCAGCAGGGGGGGGCCCTACGAGCAGTACTTC. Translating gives CASRGGPYEQYF.

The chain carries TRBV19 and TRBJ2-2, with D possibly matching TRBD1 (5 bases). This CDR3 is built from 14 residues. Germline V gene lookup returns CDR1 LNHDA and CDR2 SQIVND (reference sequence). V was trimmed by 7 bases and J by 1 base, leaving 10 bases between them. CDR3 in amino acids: CASMQGRNTGELFF. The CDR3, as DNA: TGTGCCAGTATGCAGGGCCGGAACACCGGGGAGCTGTTTTTT.

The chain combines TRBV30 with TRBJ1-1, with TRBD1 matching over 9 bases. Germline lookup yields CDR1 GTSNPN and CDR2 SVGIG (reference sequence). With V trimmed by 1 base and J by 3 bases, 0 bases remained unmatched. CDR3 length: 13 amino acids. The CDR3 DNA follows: TGTGCCTGGAGTGGGACAGGGGACACTGAAGCTTTCTTT. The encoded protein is CAWSGTGDTEAFF.

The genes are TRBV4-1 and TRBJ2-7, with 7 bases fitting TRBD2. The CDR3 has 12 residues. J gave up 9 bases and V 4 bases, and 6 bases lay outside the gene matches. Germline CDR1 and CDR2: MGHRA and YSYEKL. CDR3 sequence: CASSLGGEAQYF. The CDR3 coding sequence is TGCGCCAGCAGCCTGGGGGGGGAGGCGCAGTACTTC.

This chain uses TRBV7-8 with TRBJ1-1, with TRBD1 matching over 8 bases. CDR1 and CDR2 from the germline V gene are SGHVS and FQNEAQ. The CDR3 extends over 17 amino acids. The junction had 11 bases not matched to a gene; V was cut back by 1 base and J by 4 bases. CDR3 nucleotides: TGTGCCAGCAGCTTAGTGGGGGTAAGGACAGGGCGCACTGAAGCTTTCTTT. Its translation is CASSLVGVRTGRTEAFF. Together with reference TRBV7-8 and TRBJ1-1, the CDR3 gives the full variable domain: GAGVSQSPRYKVAKRGQDVALRCDPISGHVSLFWYQQALGQGPEFLTYFQNEAQLDKSGLPSDRFFAERPEGSVSTLKIQRTQQEDSAVYLCASSLVGVRTGRTEAFFGQGTRLTVV.

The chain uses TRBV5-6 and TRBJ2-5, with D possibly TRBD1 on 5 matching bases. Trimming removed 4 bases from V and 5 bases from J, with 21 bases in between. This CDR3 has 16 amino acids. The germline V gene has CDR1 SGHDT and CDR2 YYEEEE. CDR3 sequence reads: CASSLPQWGSKETQYF. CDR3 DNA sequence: TGTGCCAGCAGCCTACCTCAATGGGGCAGTAAGGAGACCCAGTACTTC.

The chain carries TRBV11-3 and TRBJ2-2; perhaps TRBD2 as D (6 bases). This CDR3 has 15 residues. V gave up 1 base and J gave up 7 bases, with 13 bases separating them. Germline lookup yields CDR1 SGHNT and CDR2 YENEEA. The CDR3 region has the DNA TGTGCCAGCAGCTTAGCCCCCCAGGGAGGCGGGGAGCTGTTTTTT. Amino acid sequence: CASSLAPQGGGELFF.

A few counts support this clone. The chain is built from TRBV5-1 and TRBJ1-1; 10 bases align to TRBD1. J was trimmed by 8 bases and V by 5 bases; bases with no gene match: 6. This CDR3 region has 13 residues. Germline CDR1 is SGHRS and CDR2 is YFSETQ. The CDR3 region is CASRKTGGEEAFF. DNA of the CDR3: TGCGCCAGCAGAAAGACAGGGGGCGAGGAAGCTTTCTTT.

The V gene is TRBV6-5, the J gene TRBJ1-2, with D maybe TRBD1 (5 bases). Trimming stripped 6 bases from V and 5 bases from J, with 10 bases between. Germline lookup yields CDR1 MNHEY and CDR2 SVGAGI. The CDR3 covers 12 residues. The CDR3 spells CASSLDRYGYTF. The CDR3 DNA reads TGTGCCAGCAGCCTCGACAGATATGGCTACACCTTC.

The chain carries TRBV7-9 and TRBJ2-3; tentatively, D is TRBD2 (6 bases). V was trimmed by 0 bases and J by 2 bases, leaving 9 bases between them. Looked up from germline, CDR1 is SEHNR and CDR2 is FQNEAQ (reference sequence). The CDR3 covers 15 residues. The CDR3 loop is CASSLAGGITDTQYF. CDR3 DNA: TGTGCCAGCAGCTTAGCGGGAGGTATCACAGATACGCAGTATTTT.

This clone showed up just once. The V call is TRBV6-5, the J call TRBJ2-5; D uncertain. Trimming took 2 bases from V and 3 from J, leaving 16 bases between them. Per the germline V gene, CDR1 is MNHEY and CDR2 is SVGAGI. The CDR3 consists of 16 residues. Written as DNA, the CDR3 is TGTGCCAGCAGTTACGACGGAACAGAGTGGGAAGAGACCCAGTACTTC. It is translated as CASSYDGTEWEETQYF.

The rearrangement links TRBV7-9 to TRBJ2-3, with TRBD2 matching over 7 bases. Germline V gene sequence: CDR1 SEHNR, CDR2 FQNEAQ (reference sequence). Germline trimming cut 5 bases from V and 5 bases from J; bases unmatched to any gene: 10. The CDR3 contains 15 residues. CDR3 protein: CASSPLLGGGDTQYF. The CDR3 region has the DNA TGTGCCAGCAGCCCCCTGTTGGGCGGGGGAGATACGCAGTATTTT.

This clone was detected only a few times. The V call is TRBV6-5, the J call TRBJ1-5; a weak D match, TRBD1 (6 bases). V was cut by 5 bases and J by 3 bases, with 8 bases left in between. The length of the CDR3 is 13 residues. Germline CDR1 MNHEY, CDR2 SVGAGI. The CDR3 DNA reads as TGTGCCAGCAGTGAGGGGGTCAATCAGCCCCAGCATTTT. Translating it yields CASSEGVNQPQHF.

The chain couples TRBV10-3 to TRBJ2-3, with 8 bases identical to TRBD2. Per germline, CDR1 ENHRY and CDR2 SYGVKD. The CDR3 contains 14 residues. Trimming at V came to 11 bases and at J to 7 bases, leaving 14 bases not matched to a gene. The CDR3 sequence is CASSWARGGYTQYF. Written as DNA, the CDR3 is TGTGCCTCCTCGTGGGCCCGGGGGGGGTATACGCAGTATTTT.

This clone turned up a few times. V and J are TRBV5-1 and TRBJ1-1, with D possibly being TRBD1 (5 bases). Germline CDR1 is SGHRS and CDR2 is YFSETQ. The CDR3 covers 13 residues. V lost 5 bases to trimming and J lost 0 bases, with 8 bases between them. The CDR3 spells CASRAGLNTEAFF. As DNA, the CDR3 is TGCGCCAGCAGGGCAGGGTTGAACACTGAAGCTTTCTTT.

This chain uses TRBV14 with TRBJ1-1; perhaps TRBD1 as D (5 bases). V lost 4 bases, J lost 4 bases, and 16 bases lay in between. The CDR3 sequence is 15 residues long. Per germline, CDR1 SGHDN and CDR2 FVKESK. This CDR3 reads CASSPWTSGGTEAFF. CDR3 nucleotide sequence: TGTGCCAGCAGCCCTTGGACGAGCGGGGGCACTGAAGCTTTCTTT.